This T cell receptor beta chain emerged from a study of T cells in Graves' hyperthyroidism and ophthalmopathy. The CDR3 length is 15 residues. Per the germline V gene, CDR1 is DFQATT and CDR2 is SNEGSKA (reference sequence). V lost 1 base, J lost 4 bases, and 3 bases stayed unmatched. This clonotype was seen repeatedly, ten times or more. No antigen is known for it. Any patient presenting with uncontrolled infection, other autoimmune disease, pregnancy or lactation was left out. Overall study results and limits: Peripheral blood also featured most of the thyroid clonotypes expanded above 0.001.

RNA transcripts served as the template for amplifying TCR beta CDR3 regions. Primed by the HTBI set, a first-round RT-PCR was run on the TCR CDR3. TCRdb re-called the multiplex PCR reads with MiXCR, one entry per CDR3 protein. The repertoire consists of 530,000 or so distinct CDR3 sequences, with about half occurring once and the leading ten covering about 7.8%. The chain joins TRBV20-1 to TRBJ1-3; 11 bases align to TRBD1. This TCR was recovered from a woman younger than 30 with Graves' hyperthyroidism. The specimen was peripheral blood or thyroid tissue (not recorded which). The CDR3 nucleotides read TGCAGTGCTAGAGGGGACAGGGGGACAGGAAACACCATATATTTT. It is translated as CSARGDRGTGNTIYF.